These 4 T cell receptor beta chains were all obtained from the same sample, sequenced in a study of cytomegalovirus exposure and HLA in healthy donors. Sequencing used immunoSEQ multiplex PCR; TCRdb keeps in-frame clones, though not all of them. The repertoire holds over 35,000 clones, around 93% seen once, with 2.5% to 4% in the top ten. Material for sequencing was PBMCs. Receptor source: a man aged 18 to 29 in good health and CMV-seronegative.

The genes are TRBV2 and TRBJ2-5, with 7 bases that match TRBD2. V shed 8 bases, J shed 4 bases, and the junction held 1 base outside the gene matches. From germline, CDR1 is SNHLY and CDR2 FYNNEI. The CDR3 contains 11 residues. The CDR3 here is CASSSGETQYF. The CDR3 DNA reads TGTGCCAGCTCTAGCGGAGAGACCCAGTACTTC. The full variable domain, rest sourced from reference TRBV2 and TRBJ2-5, is EPEVTQTPSHQVTQMGQEVILRCVPISNHLYFYWYRQILGQKVEFLVSFYNNEISEKSEIFDDQFSVERPDGSNFTLKIRSTKLEDSAMYFCASSSGETQYFGPGTRLLVL.

The V call is TRBV23-1, the J call TRBJ2-7; a weak D match, TRBD1 (6 bases). TRBV23-1 is an open reading frame whose function is uncertain. V lost 6 bases and J lost 7, with 28 bases in between. The CDR3 consists of 17 residues. The CDR3 bases are TGCGCCAGCAGACGAGCCGGTCGGGACACCCACTCTCTGGAGCAGTACTTC. The encoded protein is CASRRAGRDTHSLEQYF.

This clone occurred once. The V call is TRBV5-1, the J call TRBJ2-1; 15 bases fit TRBD2. Germline V lookup: CDR1 SGHRS, CDR2 YFSETQ. J gave up 2 bases and V 0 bases, and 0 bases lay outside the gene matches. The CDR3 length is 17 residues. The CDR3 DNA reads TGCGCCAGCAGCTTGGGGACTAGCGGGGGGGCCTACAATGAGCAGTTCTTC. Its translation: CASSLGTSGGAYNEQFF.

V gene TRBV19 combines with J gene TRBJ1-1, with D possibly being TRBD1 (6 bases). The CDR3 loop spans 16 amino acids. V lost 5 bases and J 7 bases, leaving 23 bases between the germline ends. Germline V lookup: CDR1 LNHDA, CDR2 SQIVND (reference sequence). CDR3 in DNA: TGTGCCAGTAGTCCCCCTCCGGGGGGGCCCGGTAATGAAGCTTTCTTT. Its protein product is CASSPPPGGPGNEAFF.